Listed here are 31 T cell receptor beta chains from one sample, sequenced in a study of T cells in Graves' hyperthyroidism and ophthalmopathy. Amplification targeted TCR beta CDR3 regions from RNA transcripts. With the HTBI primer set, the TCR CDR3 went through a first round of RT-PCR. Using its own MiXCR run on the multiplex PCR reads, TCRdb lists one record per CDR3 protein. This table has hundreds of thousands of distinct CDR3 sequences, around a third appearing once. The sequenced sample consisted of blood. The receptors stem from a woman in her thirties or forties with Graves' hyperthyroidism.

This clonotype was counted at least ten times. The V call is TRBV25-1, the J call TRBJ1-1, with D possibly being TRBD1 (6 bases). This CDR3 is 15 amino acids long. V lost 2 bases and J 3 bases, leaving 13 bases between the germline ends. Germline loops: CDR1 MGHDK, CDR2 SYGVNS. CDR3 in DNA: TGTGCCAGCAGTGAAGCGGGGGCGCAGGACACTGAAGCTTTCTTT. This gives the protein CASSEAGAQDTEAFF.

Details on this clonotype: A read error may be the cause here, since a much bigger clone is one base away. The chain carries TRBV25-1 and TRBJ2-7, with 7 bases lining up with TRBD1. The germline CDR1 and CDR2 sequences are MGHDK and SYGVNS. The ends lost 7 bases at V and 0 bases at J; junction bases unmatched: 12. There are 16 residues in the CDR3. CDR3 nucleotide sequence: TGTGCCAGCAATGATACCGGGACAGCCAGCTCCTACGAGCAGTACTTC. Translation: CASNDTGTASSYEQYF.

The CDR3 coding sequence is TGTGCCAGTAGTCCATGGACTAGCGGGAGGACAACCTACGAGCAGTACTTC. It yields the protein CASSPWTSGRTTYEQYF. V usage is TRBV19 and J usage is TRBJ2-7; TRBD2 agrees at 14 bases. This CDR3 is built from 17 residues. V gave up 5 bases and J gave up 2 bases; unmatched junction bases: 8. Per germline, CDR1 LNHDA and CDR2 SQIVND (reference sequence).

This clonotype came up a few times. The J gene is TRBJ1-4, the V gene TRBV6-5; 8 nucleotides line up with TRBD1. Trimming removed 4 bases from V and 0 bases from J; junction bases left unmatched: 4. The CDR3 has 16 amino acids. Germline V CDR1 and CDR2: MNHEY, SVGAGI. The CDR3: CASSWGQAATNEKLFF. In DNA, the CDR3 is TGTGCCAGCAGTTGGGGACAGGCTGCAACTAATGAAAAACTGTTTTTT.

This clonotype occurred many times. The chain joins TRBV12-3 or TRBV12-4 to TRBJ2-7; 12 bases line up with TRBD1. The V segment lost 5 bases and the J segment 5 bases; nucleotides outside the gene matches: 7. The CDR3 has 15 amino acids. CDR3 coding DNA: TGTGCCAGCAGTCCGAAGGGACAGGGGGCTGACGAGCAGTACTTC. This codes for CASSPKGQGADEQYF.

The chain uses TRBV12-3 or TRBV12-4 and TRBJ1-5; D is possibly TRBD1 (6 bases). The CDR3 loop spans 10 amino acids. Trimming stripped 6 bases from V and 16 bases from J, with 13 bases between. CDR3 bases: TGTGCCAGCAGCTGGACAGCCAACCATTTT. Protein: CASSWTANHF.

This clonotype was observed at least ten times. The gene calls are TRBV7-2 and TRBJ2-7, with TRBD2 matching over 16 bases. Looked up from germline, CDR1 is SGHTA and CDR2 is FQGNSA. Trimming cost V 5 bases and J 1 base; bases outside gene matches: 5. CDR3 size: 17 residues. The CDR3 spells CASSQGLAGGPSYEQYF. The CDR3 DNA reads TGTGCCAGCAGCCAGGGACTAGCGGGAGGGCCTTCCTACGAGCAGTACTTC.

This clonotype has at least ten counts. V gene TRBV7-2 combines with J gene TRBJ1-1, with D possibly TRBD1 on 6 matching bases. The CDR3 covers 14 residues. Per the germline V gene, CDR1 is SGHTA and CDR2 is FQGNSA. V dropped 5 bases and J dropped 10 bases, with 20 bases sitting between them. CDR3: CASSIYRDPLGAFF. The CDR3 DNA reads as TGTGCCAGCAGCATTTACAGGGATCCCCTAGGAGCTTTCTTT.

The table lists this clonotype with many counts. The chain links TRBV7-9 to TRBJ2-7; TRBD2 agrees at 7 bases. Per germline, CDR1 SEHNR and CDR2 FQNEAQ (reference sequence). V dropped 11 bases and J dropped 0; count of bases not matched to a gene: 7. The CDR3 spans 13 residues. CDR3 residues: CAGGTTPSYEQYF. In DNA form, the CDR3 reads TGTGCCGGCGGGACTACTCCCTCCTACGAGCAGTACTTC.

This clonotype has ten or more counts. V gene TRBV10-1 combines with J gene TRBJ2-7; D possibly corresponds to TRBD2 (6 bases). The CDR3 is made up of 12 amino acids. Germline V gene data show CDR1 as WNHNN and CDR2 as SYGVQD (reference sequence). With 6 bases removed from V and 5 bases from J, the gap between germline ends came to 11 bases. CDR3 region: CASRREVDEQYF. The CDR3 region has the DNA TGCGCCAGCAGGAGGGAGGTTGACGAGCAGTACTTC.

This clonotype has a count of ten or more. The chain combines TRBV25-1 with TRBJ1-5, with D perhaps matching TRBD1 (6 bases). V lost 4 bases and J 3 bases, leaving 10 bases between the germline ends. Germline-derived CDR1 and CDR2 are MGHDK and SYGVNS. The CDR3 consists of 14 residues. CDR3 loop: CASSVQGYNQPQHF. The CDR3 bases are TGTGCCAGCAGTGTACAGGGTTACAATCAGCCCCAGCATTTT.

The J gene is TRBJ1-5, the V gene TRBV30; weak D call: TRBD1 (5 bases). In germline, CDR1 is GTSNPN, CDR2 SVGIG (reference sequence). The ends were cut back, 2 bases at V and 1 base at J, with 15 bases in the middle. The CDR3 contains 16 residues. Here the CDR3 reads CAWSLQRGRSNQPQHF. The CDR3 nucleotides read TGTGCCTGGAGTCTCCAGCGGGGGAGAAGCAATCAGCCCCAGCATTTT.

V gene TRBV10-3 combines with J gene TRBJ1-4, with D unclear. This CDR3 is built from 14 residues. V was cut by 9 bases and J by 8 bases, with 19 bases left in between. Germline CDR1 and CDR2: ENHRY and SYGVKD. CDR3 nucleotide sequence: TGTGCCATTATGGCCAGGTTAATAAGGGAAAAACTGTTTTTT. Translating it yields CAIMARLIREKLFF.

This clonotype was counted many times. V usage is TRBV2 and J usage is TRBJ2-2, with D perhaps TRBD1 (5 bases). The CDR3 has 13 residues. Looked up from germline, CDR1 is SNHLY and CDR2 is FYNNEI. The V gene lost 9 bases and the J gene lost 4 bases, with 12 bases spanning the gap. CDR3 loop: CASRRVSTGELFF. As DNA, the CDR3 is TGTGCCAGTCGCAGGGTTTCCACCGGGGAGCTGTTTTTT.

V usage is TRBV7-2 and J usage is TRBJ1-1; D not certain. The V end was cut by 4 bases, the J end by 5 bases, with 11 bases between. CDR3 length: 13 amino acids. Germline-derived CDR1 and CDR2 are SGHTA and FQGNSA. This CDR3 is CASSSQDGTEAFF. The CDR3 DNA follows: TGTGCCAGCAGCTCTCAGGATGGGACTGAAGCTTTCTTT.

As to this clonotype: It may be a read error: a sequence one base away is much more abundant. J is TRBJ2-5 and V is TRBV7-9, with D unresolved. Germline lookup yields CDR1 SEHNR and CDR2 FQNEAQ (reference sequence). Trimming took 5 bases from V and 2 from J, leaving 12 bases between them. There are 14 residues in the CDR3. The chain's CDR3 is CASSRRILQETQYF. In DNA form, the CDR3 reads TGTGCCAGCAGCCGACGGATACTTCAAGAGACCCAGTACTTC.

CDR3 nucleotides: TGCAGCGTTTTTTCTCGGGACACTGAAGCTTTCTTT. It yields the protein CSVFSRDTEAFF. This sequence joins TRBV29-1 and TRBJ1-1; D gene uncertain. In germline, CDR1 is SQVTM, CDR2 ANQGSEA. V lost 5 bases, J lost 3 bases, and 10 bases lay in between. CDR3 length: 12 residues.

This clonotype was counted only a few times. The gene calls are TRBV6-1 and TRBJ1-6; 7 bases map to TRBD1. The CDR3 extends over 16 amino acids. CDR1 and CDR2 (germline): MNHNS, SASEGT. Losses at the gene ends were 5 bases for V and 7 bases for J; bases not matched to a gene: 11. The CDR3 here is CASSRDPGTANSPLHF. The CDR3, as DNA: TGTGCCAGCAGTCGTGACCCTGGGACAGCCAATTCACCCCTCCACTTT.

This rearrangement joins TRBV15 to TRBJ1-1; maybe TRBD1 (6 bases). The V end lost 5 bases, the J end lost 13 bases, and 20 bases lay between the germline ends. Germline assignment: CDR1 LNHNV and CDR2 YYDKDF (reference sequence). The CDR3 spans 13 residues. The CDR3 coding sequence is TGTGCCACCAGCGCGGTAAGACGGGGGGCCGGTTTCTTT. Translated: CATSAVRRGAGFF. Complete variable domain (other parts from reference TRBV15 and TRBJ1-1): DAMVIQNPRYQVTQFGKPVTLSCSQTLNHNVMYWYQQKSSQAPKLLFHYYDKDFNNEADTPDNFQSRRPNTSFCFLDIRSPGLGDTAMYLCATSAVRRGAGFFGQGTRLTVV.

The table lists this clonotype with a few counts. The junction departs from germline at one end; a sequencing error may be responsible. Here the CDR3 reads CASSQGRQSNYGYTF. DNA of the CDR3: TGCGCCAGCAGCCAAGGCAGACAGTCTAACTATGGCTACACCTTC. V and J are TRBV7-9 and TRBJ1-2; D might be TRBD1 (5 bases). Germline V CDR1 and CDR2: SEHNR, FQNEAQ (reference sequence). This CDR3 is 15 amino acids long.

In this sample, this clonotype turned up a few times. This chain joins TRBV7-9 and TRBJ1-5, with 10 bases matching TRBD1. The germline CDR1 and CDR2 sequences are SEHNR and FQNEAQ (reference sequence). CDR3 length: 14 residues. With V trimmed by 4 bases and J by 5 bases, 2 bases remained unmatched. The CDR3 protein is CASSYGQGDQPQHF. The CDR3 DNA follows: TGTGCCAGCAGCTATGGACAGGGGGATCAGCCCCAGCATTTT.

This sequence joins TRBV29-1 and TRBJ1-2; no reliable D call. Germline V gene lookup returns CDR1 SQVTM and CDR2 ANQGSEA. The length of the CDR3 is 11 residues. DNA for the CDR3: TGCGGAACACGGGCCACCGGAGGCTACACCTTC. Residues: CGTRATGGYTF.

This chain uses TRBV6-6 with TRBJ1-3, with D tentatively TRBD1 (5 bases). Germline CDR1 reads MNHNY; CDR2 reads SVGAGI (reference sequence). The CDR3 consists of 16 residues. Trimming removed 2 bases at V and 0 bases at J, with 11 bases between. Here the CDR3 DNA reads TGTGCCAGCAGTTACCCGACAGCTCCCTCTGGAAACACCATATATTTT. The encoded protein is CASSYPTAPSGNTIYF.

The chain is built from TRBV7-9 and TRBJ1-1; TRBD1 might be the D (5 bases). Germline loops: CDR1 SEHNR, CDR2 FQNEAQ (reference sequence). V gave up 5 bases and J gave up 2 bases, with 15 bases separating them. CDR3 length equals 15 residues. This chain's CDR3 is CASSHRDVLNTEAFF. CDR3 sequence (DNA): TGTGCCAGCAGCCACCGGGACGTACTAAACACTGAAGCTTTCTTT.

In its sample, this clonotype was seen once. The chain combines TRBV20-1 with TRBJ2-1, with 12 bases that match TRBD2. V was clipped by 2 bases and J by 6 bases; unmatched bases: 5. This CDR3 is 15 amino acids long. The V gene's germline CDR1 is DFQATT and CDR2 SNEGSKA (reference sequence). The CDR3 coding sequence is TGCAGTGCTAGACTAGCGGGGGGGACCAGCAATGAGCAGTTCTTC. Translation: CSARLAGGTSNEQFF.

This rearrangement joins TRBV7-3 to TRBJ2-7, with TRBD1 matching over 8 bases. The CDR3 covers 13 residues. After removal of 5 bases from V and 6 bases from J, the junction contained 6 bases not matched to a gene. Germline loops: CDR1 SGHTA, CDR2 FQGTGA. CDR3 coding DNA: TGTGCCAGCAGCCCTGGGACAGGTACCGAGCAGTACTTC. Translating it yields CASSPGTGTEQYF.

This clonotype was detected many times. The chain is built from TRBV15 and TRBJ1-3; D possibly corresponds to TRBD1 (6 bases). Germline loops: CDR1 LNHNV, CDR2 YYDKDF (reference sequence). The CDR3 spans 15 residues. Trimming pared 0 bases from V and 2 bases from J, leaving 8 bases between. Here the CDR3 DNA reads TGTGCCACCAGCAGAGAAGGGGGAACTGGAAACACCATATATTTT. Translation gives CATSREGGTGNTIYF.

This clonotype was seen only a few times. This sequence joins TRBV12-3 or TRBV12-4 and TRBJ2-7; the D gene is possibly TRBD1 (5 bases). V was pared by 3 bases and J by 0 bases, with 15 bases between. The CDR3 consists of 16 residues. CDR3 loop: CASSFHQGRGSYEQYF. The CDR3 nucleotides are TGTGCCAGCAGTTTCCATCAAGGAAGGGGCTCCTACGAGCAGTACTTC.

Of note for this clonotype: One end of the junction varies from germline; a read error may be responsible. This chain uses TRBV19 with TRBJ1-5; tentative D call: TRBD1 (6 bases). Germline V CDR1 and CDR2: LNHDA, SQIVND (reference sequence). The CDR3 sequence is 16 residues long. The CDR3, as DNA: TGTGCCAGTAGTCCGGGGGCGGGGGCTGACAATGAGCCCCAGCATTTT. This gives the protein CASSPGAGADNEPQHF.

The rearrangement joins TRBV5-8 to TRBJ1-2, with 10 bases lining up with TRBD1. There are 16 residues in the CDR3. J gave up 2 bases and V 5 bases, and 9 bases lay outside the gene matches. CDR1 is SGHTS, CDR2 YDEGEE, per germline. In DNA, the CDR3 is TGTGCCAGCAGACGAATACCGGGACAGGGGAACTATGGCTACACCTTC. It yields the protein CASRRIPGQGNYGYTF.

The V and J genes are TRBV18 and TRBJ2-7; unclear D gene. The CDR3 totals 13 residues. The germline V and J ends were trimmed by 2 bases and 2 bases, with 7 bases remaining between them. Germline values: CDR1 KGHSH, CDR2 LQKENI. The CDR3 protein is CASSPFQTYEQYF. Here the CDR3 DNA reads TGTGCCAGCTCACCATTTCAGACCTACGAGCAGTACTTC.